A selection of T cell receptor beta chains follows, all from one sample in a study of blood T cell repertoires in COVID-19. Only in-frame clones appear in the TCRdb table, and some are missing; sequencing was by immunoSEQ multiplex PCR. The table lists 240,000 or so clones, around 80% of them singletons. Sequencing used peripheral blood. The source of these receptors is a woman aged 18-29 years with acute or convalescent COVID-19. CDR3s include the opening cysteine and the closing phenylalanine or tryptophan. The order of the fields is V gene, D gene, clone size, J gene, CDR3 DNA, CDR3 protein. D genes are given only for firm matches. Expanded clones get a size class; other rows say once, few or many, or leave the size out.

>TRBV6-2/TRBV6-3|TRBD1|.|TRBJ1-3
TGTGCCAGCAGTTACGGGACAGGGGGAAACACCATATATTTT
CASSYGTGGNTIYF
>TRBV7-9|.|.|TRBJ2-5
TGTGCCAGCAGCTTAGTCCCTAGCGCAGAGACCCAGTACTTC
CASSLVPSAETQYF
>TRBV5-1|.|.|TRBJ1-1
TGCGCCAGCAGCTTGGGGGGACTGCTGAACACTGAAGCTTTCTTT
CASSLGGLLNTEAFF
>TRBV9|.|.|TRBJ1-4
TGTGCCAGCAGCGTTATGCCGGCTAATGAAAAACTGTTTTTT
CASSVMPANEKLFF
>TRBV19|.|.|TRBJ2-5
TGTGCCAGTAGTATTGGGGCAACCCAAGAGACCCAGTACTTC
CASSIGATQETQYF
>TRBV5-1|.|.|TRBJ2-7
TGCGCCAGCAGCTTGGACAGGGAATACGAGCAGTACTTC
CASSLDREYEQYF
>TRBV28|.|.|TRBJ2-1
TGTGCCAGCACTGCCCGTGGGAGTCGGAATGAGCAGTTCTTC
CASTARGSRNEQFF
>TRBV27|.|.|TRBJ1-4
TGTGCCAGCAAGCGGTCCCGAGCAACTAATGAAAAACTGTTTTTT
CASKRSRATNEKLFF
>TRBV19|.|few|TRBJ1-3
TGTGCCAGTAAAAAGACATATGCCTCATCTGGAAACACCATATATTTT
CASKKTYASSGNTIYF
>TRBV7-2|.|.|TRBJ1-2
TGTGCCAGCACCCGATGGGGGGGGACGGATAACTATGGCTACACCTTC
CASTRWGGTDNYGYTF
>TRBV4-3|.|.|TRBJ1-4
TGCGCCAGCAGCCAAGGGCTGGTTTCTAATGAAAAACTGTTTTTT
CASSQGLVSNEKLFF
>TRBV10-3|.|.|TRBJ2-3
TGTGCCATCAGTGGCCAAGCAGGAGATACGCAGTATTTT
CAISGQAGDTQYF
>TRBV7-7|TRBD2|.|TRBJ2-2
TGTGCTAGCAGCCCCCGACTAGCGGGAGGACGTTATAGCGGGGAGCTGTTTTTT
CASSPRLAGGRYSGELFF
>TRBV29-1|TRBD2|.|TRBJ2-1
TGCAGCGTTGAATGGACTAGCGGCCCTTACAATGAGCAGTTCTTC
CSVEWTSGPYNEQFF
>TRBV6-2/TRBV6-3|TRBD2|.|TRBJ2-5
TGTGCCAGCAGTCGCCCAAGCGGGAGCCTACAAGAGACCCAGTACTTC
CASSRPSGSLQETQYF